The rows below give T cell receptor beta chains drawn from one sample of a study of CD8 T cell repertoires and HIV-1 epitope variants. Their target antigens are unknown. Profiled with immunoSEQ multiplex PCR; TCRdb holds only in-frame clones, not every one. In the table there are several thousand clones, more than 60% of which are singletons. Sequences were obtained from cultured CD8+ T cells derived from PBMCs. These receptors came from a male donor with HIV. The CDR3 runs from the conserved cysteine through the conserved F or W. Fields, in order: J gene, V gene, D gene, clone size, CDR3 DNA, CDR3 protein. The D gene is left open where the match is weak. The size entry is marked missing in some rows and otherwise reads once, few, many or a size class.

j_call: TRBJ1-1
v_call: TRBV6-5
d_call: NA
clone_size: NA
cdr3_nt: TGTGCCAGCAGTTATTTCGAGAAGGATAAGTTTTACTTT
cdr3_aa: CASSYFEKDKFYF

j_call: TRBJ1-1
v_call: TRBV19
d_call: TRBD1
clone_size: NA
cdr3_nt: TGTGCCAGTAGTACCAGACAGGGGGCAAAAGTGCGAGCTTTCTTT
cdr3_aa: CASSTRQGAKVRAFF

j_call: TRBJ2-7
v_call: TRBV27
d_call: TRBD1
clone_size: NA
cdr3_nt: TGTGCCAGCATGGGACAGGAAGTCGAGCAGTACTTC
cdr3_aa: CASMGQEVEQYF

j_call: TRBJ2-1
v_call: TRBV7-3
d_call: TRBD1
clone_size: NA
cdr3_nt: TGTGCCAGCAGCGCAGGGGGCAGCTCCTACAATGAGCAGTTCTTC
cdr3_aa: CASSAGGSSYNEQFF

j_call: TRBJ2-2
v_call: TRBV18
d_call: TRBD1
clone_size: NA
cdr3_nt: TGTGCCAGCTCACCTCCGGGACAGGGAAACACCGGGGAGCTGTTTTTT
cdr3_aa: CASSPPGQGNTGELFF

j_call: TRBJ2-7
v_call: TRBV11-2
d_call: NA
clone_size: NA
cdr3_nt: TGTGCCAGCGGGGAACGGGGTCGAGAGCAGTACTTC
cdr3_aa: CASGERGREQYF

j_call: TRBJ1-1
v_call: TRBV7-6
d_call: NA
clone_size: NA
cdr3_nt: TGTGCCAGCAGCTTAGTGCGGCTACAGGAGAACACTGAAGCTTTCTTT
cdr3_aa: CASSLVRLQENTEAFF

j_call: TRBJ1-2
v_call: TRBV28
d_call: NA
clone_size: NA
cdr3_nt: TGTGCCAGCAGCCCGGACAGTCTCTATGGCTACACCTTC
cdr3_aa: CASSPDSLYGYTF

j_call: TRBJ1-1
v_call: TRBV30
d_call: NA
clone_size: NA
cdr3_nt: TGTGCCTGGAGTAGGGCTAACACTGAAGCTTTCTTT
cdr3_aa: CAWSRANTEAFF

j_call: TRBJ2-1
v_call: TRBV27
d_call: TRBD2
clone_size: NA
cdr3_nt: TGTGCCAGCAGTTCCGGACTAGCGGGAGGGTACAATGAGCAGTTCTTC
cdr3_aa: CASSSGLAGGYNEQFF

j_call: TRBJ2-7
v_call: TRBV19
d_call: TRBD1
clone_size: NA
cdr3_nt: TGTGCCAGTAGTCCTGGGACAGCCTCCTACGAGCAGTACTTC
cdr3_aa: CASSPGTASYEQYF

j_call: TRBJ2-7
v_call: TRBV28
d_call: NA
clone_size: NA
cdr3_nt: TGTGCCAGCAGTTATGGCAGCCAGGCCTACGAGCAGTACTTC
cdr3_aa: CASSYGSQAYEQYF

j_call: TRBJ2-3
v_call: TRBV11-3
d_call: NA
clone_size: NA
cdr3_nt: TGTGCCAGCAGCTTACCCCAAGGTACGCAGTATTTT
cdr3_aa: CASSLPQGTQYF

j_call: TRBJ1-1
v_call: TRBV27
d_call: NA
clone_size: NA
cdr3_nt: TGTGCCAGCCTCGATCGGGCAGGGAACACTGAAGCTTTCTTT
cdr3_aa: CASLDRAGNTEAFF

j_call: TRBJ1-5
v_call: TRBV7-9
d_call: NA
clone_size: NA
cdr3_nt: TGTGCCAGCAGCTTGCAGGGCGGCCAGCCCCAGCATTTT
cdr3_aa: CASSLQGGQPQHF

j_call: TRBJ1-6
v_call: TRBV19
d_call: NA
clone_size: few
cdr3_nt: TGTGCCACCTGCCCAGGGCTTGGAAATTCACCCCTCCACTTT
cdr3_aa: CATCPGLGNSPLHF

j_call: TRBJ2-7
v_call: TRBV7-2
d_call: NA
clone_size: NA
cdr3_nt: TGTGCCAGCAGCTTAACCCGGGACTCCTCCTACGAGCAGTACTTC
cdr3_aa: CASSLTRDSSYEQYF

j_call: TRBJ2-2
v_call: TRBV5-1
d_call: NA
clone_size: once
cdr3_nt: TGCGCCAGCAGCTTCCTTCAGGTTTTCAGGGAACCAGGACTTGCCGGGGAGCTGTTTTTT
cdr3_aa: CASSFLQVFREPGLAGELFF

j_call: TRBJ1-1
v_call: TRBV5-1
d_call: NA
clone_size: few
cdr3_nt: TGCGCCAGCAGGTCGGACGGGATGAACACTGAAGCTTTCTTT
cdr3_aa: CASRSDGMNTEAFF

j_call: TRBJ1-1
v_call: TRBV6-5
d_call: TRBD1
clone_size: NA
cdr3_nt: TGTGCCAGCAGTTTACAGTGGACAGGGGATGGGGTTGAAGCTTTCTTT
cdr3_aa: CASSLQWTGDGVEAFF

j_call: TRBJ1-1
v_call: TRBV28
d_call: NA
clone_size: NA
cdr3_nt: TGTGCCAGCAGGACTTTATATGGCAGGCTGAACACTGAAGCTTTCTTT
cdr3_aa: CASRTLYGRLNTEAFF

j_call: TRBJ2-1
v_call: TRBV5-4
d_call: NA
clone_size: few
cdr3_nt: TGTGCCAGCAGGGGGAGCAATGAGCAGTTCTTC
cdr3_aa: CASRGSNEQFF

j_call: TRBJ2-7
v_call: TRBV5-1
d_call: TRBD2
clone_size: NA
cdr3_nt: TGCGCCAGCAGCTCGGGAGGGTCCTACGAGCAGTACTTC
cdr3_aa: CASSSGGSYEQYF

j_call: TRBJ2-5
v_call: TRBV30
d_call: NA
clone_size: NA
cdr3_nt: TGTGCCTGGAGTGACGCAATCCTCGGGACCCAGTACTTC
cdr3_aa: CAWSDAILGTQYF

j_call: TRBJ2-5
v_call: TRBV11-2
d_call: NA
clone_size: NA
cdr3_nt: TGTGCCAGCAGCTTGTATGCGGGGGAGACCCAGTACTTC
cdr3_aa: CASSLYAGETQYF

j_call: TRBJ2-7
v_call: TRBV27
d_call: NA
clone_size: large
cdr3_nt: TGTGCCAGCAGTGTATCCTCCGGGACGGTGTCCTACGAGCAGTACTTC
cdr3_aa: CASSVSSGTVSYEQYF

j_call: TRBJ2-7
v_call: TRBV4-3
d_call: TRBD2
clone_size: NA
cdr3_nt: TGCGCCAGCAGCCAAGATTACGGGACTAGCGGCTACGAGCAGTACTTC
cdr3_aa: CASSQDYGTSGYEQYF

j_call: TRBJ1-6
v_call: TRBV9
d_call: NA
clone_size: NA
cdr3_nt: TGTGCCAGCAGCGTAGGACGGCCCTATAATTCACCCCTCCACTTT
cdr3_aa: CASSVGRPYNSPLHF

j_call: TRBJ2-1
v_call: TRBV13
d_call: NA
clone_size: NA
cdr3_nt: TGTGCCAGCAGCTCTACAGGGAACAATGAGCAGTTCTTC
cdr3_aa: CASSSTGNNEQFF

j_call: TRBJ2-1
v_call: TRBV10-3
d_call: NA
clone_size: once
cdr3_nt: TGTGCCATCAGTGAGGGCTACAATGAGCAGTTCTTC
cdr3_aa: CAISEGYNEQFF

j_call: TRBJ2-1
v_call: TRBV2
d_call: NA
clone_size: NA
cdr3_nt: TGTGCCAGCAGTTCTCCGGGACTTCAACAAGGGGGTGAGCAGTTCTTC
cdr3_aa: CASSSPGLQQGGEQFF

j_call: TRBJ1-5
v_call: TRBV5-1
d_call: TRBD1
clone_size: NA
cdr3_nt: TGCGCCAGCAGCTTGGTCTCTGGGACAGGTCAGCCCCAGCATTTT
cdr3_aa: CASSLVSGTGQPQHF

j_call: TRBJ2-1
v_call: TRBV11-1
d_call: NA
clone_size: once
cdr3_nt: TGTGCCAGCAGCTCCTTAGGGGACGGCTACAATGAGCAGTTCTTC
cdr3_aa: CASSSLGDGYNEQFF

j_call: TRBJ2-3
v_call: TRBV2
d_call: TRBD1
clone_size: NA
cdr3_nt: TGTGCCAGCAGAGGTGGACAGGTTAGCACAGATACGCAGTATTTT
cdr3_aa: CASRGGQVSTDTQYF

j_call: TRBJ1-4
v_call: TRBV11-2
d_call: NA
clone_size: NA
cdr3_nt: TGTGCCAGCAGCTATTGGACGGGGAATGAAAGACTGTTTTTT
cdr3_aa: CASSYWTGNERLFF

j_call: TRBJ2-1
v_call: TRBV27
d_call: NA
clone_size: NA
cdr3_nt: TGTGCCAGCAGTTTTTCATCGACAGAATCCTACAATGAGCAGTTCTTC
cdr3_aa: CASSFSSTESYNEQFF

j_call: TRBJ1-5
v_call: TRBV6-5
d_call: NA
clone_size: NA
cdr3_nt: TGTGCCAGCAGTTACACCGTAACTGATCAGCCCCAGCATTTT
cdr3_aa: CASSYTVTDQPQHF

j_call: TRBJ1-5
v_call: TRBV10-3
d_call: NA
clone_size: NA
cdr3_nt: TGTGCCATCAGTGAAGAGGACAGTCAGCCCCAGCATTTT
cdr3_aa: CAISEEDSQPQHF

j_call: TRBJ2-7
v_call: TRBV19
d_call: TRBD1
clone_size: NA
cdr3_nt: TGTGCCACCTTAGGGACAGGAGACTCCTACGAGCAGTACTTC
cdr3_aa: CATLGTGDSYEQYF

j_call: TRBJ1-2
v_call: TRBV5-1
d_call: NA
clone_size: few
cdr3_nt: TGCGCCAGCAGCTTGGAGGGTCTTGGCTACACCTTC
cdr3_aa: CASSLEGLGYTF

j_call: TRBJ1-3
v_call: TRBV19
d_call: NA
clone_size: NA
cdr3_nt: TGTGCCAGTAGTCTCGCCGTTAGCTCTGGAAACACCATATATTTT
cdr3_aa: CASSLAVSSGNTIYF

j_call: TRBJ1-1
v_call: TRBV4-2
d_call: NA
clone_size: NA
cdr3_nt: TGTGCCAGCAGCCAAGGCACTGAAGCTTTCTTT
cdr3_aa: CASSQGTEAFF

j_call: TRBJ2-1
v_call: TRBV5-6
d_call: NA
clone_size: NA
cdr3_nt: TGTGCCAGCAGCTCTGACCGGGACCCCTACAATGAGCAGTTCTTC
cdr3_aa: CASSSDRDPYNEQFF

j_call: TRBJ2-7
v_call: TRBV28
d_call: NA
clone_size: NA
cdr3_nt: TGTGCCAGCCTTGGCCTGGGCAGGTACTACGAGCAGTACTTC
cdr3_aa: CASLGLGRYYEQYF

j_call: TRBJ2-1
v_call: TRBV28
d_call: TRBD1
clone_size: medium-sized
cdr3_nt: TGTGCCAGCAGTCCAGGGGGAAGTGAGCAGTTCTTC
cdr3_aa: CASSPGGSEQFF

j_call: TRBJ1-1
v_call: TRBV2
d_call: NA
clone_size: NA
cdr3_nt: TGTGCCAGCAGGCCTGAAGGTCTGGCTGAAGCTTTCTTT
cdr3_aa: CASRPEGLAEAFF

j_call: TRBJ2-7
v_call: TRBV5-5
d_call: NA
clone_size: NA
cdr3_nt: TGTGCCAGCAGCGGTGGGGATGGGGACGAGCAGTACTTC
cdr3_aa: CASSGGDGDEQYF

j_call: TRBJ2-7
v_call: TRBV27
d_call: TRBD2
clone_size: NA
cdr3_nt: TGTGCCACCAGACATATTAGAAGGGAGTGGGTACTAGCGGGACCTATCTCCTACGAGCAGTACTTC
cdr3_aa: CATRHIRREWVLAGPISYEQYF

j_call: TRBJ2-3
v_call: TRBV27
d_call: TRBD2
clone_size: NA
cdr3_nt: TGTGCCAGCAGTTTCGATAGCGGGAGTTTAGCAGATACGCAGTATTTT
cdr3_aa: CASSFDSGSLADTQYF

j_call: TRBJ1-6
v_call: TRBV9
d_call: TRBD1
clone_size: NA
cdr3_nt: TGTGCCAGCAGCGGGGGACAGGCGTCTAATTCACCCCTCCACTTT
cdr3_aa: CASSGGQASNSPLHF

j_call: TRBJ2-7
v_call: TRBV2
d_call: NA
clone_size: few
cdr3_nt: TGTGCCAGCAGCCGCTCGGGTGGTACGGACGAGCAGTACTTC
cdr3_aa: CASSRSGGTDEQYF

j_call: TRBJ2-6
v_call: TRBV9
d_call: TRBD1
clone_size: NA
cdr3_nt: TGTGCCAGCAGCGGACCAACAGGGGCGGGCGGGGCCAACGTCCTGACTTTC
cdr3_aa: CASSGPTGAGGANVLTF

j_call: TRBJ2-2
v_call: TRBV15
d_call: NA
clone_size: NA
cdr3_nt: TGTGCCACCAGCAGAGATCGGTCGATCTCCACCGGGGAGCTGTTTTTT
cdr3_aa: CATSRDRSISTGELFF

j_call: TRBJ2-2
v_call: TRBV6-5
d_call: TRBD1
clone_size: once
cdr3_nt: TGTGCCAGCAGTTACTTTATTACAGGGGGCAGCGGGGAGCTGTTTTTT
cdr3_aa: CASSYFITGGSGELFF

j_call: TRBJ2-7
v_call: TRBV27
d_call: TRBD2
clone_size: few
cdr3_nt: TGTGCCAGCAGCCCCATCTCTACTAGCGGGAGCTCCTACGAGCAGTACTTC
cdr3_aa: CASSPISTSGSSYEQYF